This passage covers 30 T cell receptor beta chains from one sample sequenced in a study of blood T cell repertoires in COVID-19. Method: immunoSEQ multiplex PCR; TCRdb's copy keeps in-frame clones and lacks some. The sample lists about 110,000 clones, 65% to 85% occurring once. Sequenced input: peripheral blood. These TCRs come from a woman aged 70-85 years with acute or convalescent COVID-19.

This clone was picked up one time. The chain carries TRBV6-6 and TRBJ2-2; D is perhaps TRBD2 (5 bases). V shed 0 bases and J shed 3 bases, with 5 bases lying between them. The CDR3 is made up of 14 amino acids. Germline CDR1 and CDR2: MNHNY and SVGAGI (reference sequence). The CDR3, as DNA: TGTGCCAGCAGTTACTCGCGGGACACCGGGGAGCTGTTTTTT. It encodes CASSYSRDTGELFF.

The chain couples TRBV28 to TRBJ2-3; TRBD2 matches 12 bases. From germline, CDR1 is MDHEN and CDR2 SYDVKM. The V gene end was trimmed by 5 bases and the J gene end by 14 bases; junction bases not matched to a gene: 14. The CDR3 totals 15 residues. Here the CDR3 reads CASSGGLAGQIRWYF. Written as DNA, the CDR3 is TGTGCCAGCAGTGGTGGACTAGCGGGACAGATACGGTGGTATTTT.

V usage is TRBV7-2 and J usage is TRBJ1-2, with 7 positions matching TRBD1. The germline CDR1 and CDR2 sequences are SGHTA and FQGNSA. Losses at the gene ends were 5 bases for V and 4 bases for J; bases not matched to a gene: 7. The CDR3 runs to 14 residues. The CDR3 spells CASSPGGTAYGYTF. The CDR3 DNA is TGTGCCAGCAGCCCTGGGGGGACAGCCTATGGCTACACCTTC.

In this sample, this clone turned up once. The chain carries TRBV19 and TRBJ1-5; 8 bases fit TRBD1. Germline CDR1 is LNHDA and CDR2 is SQIVND (reference sequence). Germline trimming cut 4 bases from V and 2 bases from J; bases unmatched to any gene: 7. This CDR3 has 16 residues. The DNA for the CDR3 is TGTGCCAGTAGTAGATTACAGGGGGGGGGCAATCAGCCCCAGCATTTT. Its translation is CASSRLQGGGNQPQHF.

The rearrangement uses TRBV18 and TRBJ1-1; D remains unclear. CDR1 and CDR2 (germline): KGHSH, LQKENI. The CDR3 is made up of 11 amino acids. The V end lost 9 bases, the J end lost 10 bases, and 15 bases lay between the germline ends. CDR3 sequence (DNA): TGTGCCAGTTCAAATCGTGAGGGAGCTTTCTTT. Translating it yields CASSNREGAFF. Drawing the rest from reference TRBV18 and TRBJ1-1, the complete variable domain is NAGVMQNPRHLVRRRGQEARLRCSPMKGHSHVYWYRQLPEEGLKFMVYLQKENIIDESGMPKERFSAEFPKEGPSILRIQQVVRGDSAAYFCASSNREGAFFGQGTRLTVV.

The genes are TRBV30 and TRBJ1-5; D might be TRBD1 (6 bases). Trimming stripped 1 base from V and 5 bases from J, with 9 bases between. This CDR3 is 13 amino acids long. Germline loops: CDR1 GTSNPN, CDR2 SVGIG (reference sequence). The CDR3 sequence: CAWSAGVDQPQHF. DNA of the CDR3: TGTGCCTGGAGTGCAGGGGTGGATCAGCCCCAGCATTTT.

Only a few counts were recorded for this clone. The chain carries TRBV5-4 and TRBJ1-1; 7 bases are a match to TRBD1. Looked up from germline, CDR1 is SGHNT and CDR2 is YYREEE (reference sequence). Trimming removed 2 bases from V and 0 bases from J; junction bases left unmatched: 4. The CDR3 loop spans 15 amino acids. This CDR3 is CASSFSTGVNTEAFF. The CDR3 DNA reads TGTGCCAGCAGCTTTTCTACAGGGGTGAACACTGAAGCTTTCTTT.

The chain joins TRBV28 to TRBJ2-3, with 8 bases matching TRBD2. Germline-derived CDR1 and CDR2 are MDHEN and SYDVKM. J gave up 2 bases and V 5 bases, and 15 bases lay outside the gene matches. The length of the CDR3 is 18 residues. CDR3 sequence (DNA): TGTGCCAGCAGTCACATCGCCGGGAGGGGGTACCACACAGATACGCAGTATTTT. It is translated as CASSHIAGRGYHTDTQYF.

This clone was recorded a few times. V usage is TRBV27 and J usage is TRBJ2-2; D gene ambiguous. Germline lookup yields CDR1 MNHEY and CDR2 SMNVEV (reference sequence). This CDR3 has 13 residues. With 2 bases removed from V and 11 bases from J, the gap between germline ends came to 12 bases. The CDR3 coding sequence is TGTGCCAGCAGTTTAAGTCGACTCTCTGAGCTGTTTTTT. This codes for CASSLSRLSELFF.

The rearrangement uses TRBV29-1 and TRBJ2-7; 13 bases fit TRBD2. Germline trimming cut 1 base from V and 7 bases from J; bases unmatched to any gene: 13. The CDR3 consists of 17 residues. CDR1 is SQVTM, CDR2 ANQGSEA, per germline. The CDR3 sequence is CSVEVRTSGRGGREQYF. The CDR3, as DNA: TGCAGCGTTGAAGTACGGACTAGCGGGAGAGGAGGGAGGGAGCAGTACTTC.

This clone was seen a single time. The chain carries TRBV6-5 and TRBJ1-4; TRBD1 aligns across 7 bases. The V segment lost 6 bases and the J segment 8 bases; nucleotides outside the gene matches: 12. This CDR3 is 15 amino acids long. The V gene's germline CDR1 is MNHEY and CDR2 SVGAGI. CDR3 nucleotides: TGTGCCAGCAGCGCCCTGAGGGGGCCGAGCGAAAAACTGTTTTTT. Translation: CASSALRGPSEKLFF.

The chain is built from TRBV28 and TRBJ1-2, with D possibly matching TRBD1 (5 bases). CDR3 length: 13 residues. With 2 bases removed from V and 4 bases from J, the gap between germline ends came to 8 bases. CDR1 and CDR2 from the germline V gene are MDHEN and SYDVKM. The CDR3 nucleotides read TGTGCCAGCAGTTTAGCAGGGTCCTATGGCTACACCTTC. It translates to CASSLAGSYGYTF.

This chain uses TRBV23-1 with TRBJ1-5; perhaps TRBD1 as D (5 bases). TRBV23-1 carries the ORF label, with uncertain function. The V and J ends lost 8 bases and 5 bases respectively, with 16 bases between them. This CDR3 has 14 residues. Here the CDR3 reads CASSLDTVDQPQHF. The CDR3 DNA reads TGCGCCAGCTCACTGGACACGGTGGATCAGCCCCAGCATTTT.

This rearrangement joins TRBV6-5 to TRBJ2-7, with TRBD2 as a possible D gene (6 bases). The CDR3 is 13 amino acids. The ends were cut back, 6 bases at V and 5 bases at J, with 14 bases in the middle. Germline CDR1 and CDR2: MNHEY and SVGAGI. CDR3: CASRRPGDHEQYF. In DNA form, the CDR3 reads TGTGCCAGCAGGAGGCCGGGAGACCACGAGCAGTACTTC.

V gene TRBV2 combines with J gene TRBJ1-1; the D is unclear. CDR3 size: 13 residues. V lost 3 bases and J 10 bases, leaving 15 bases between the germline ends. From germline, CDR1 is SNHLY and CDR2 FYNNEI. This CDR3 reads CASSDEERVRAFF. The CDR3 DNA follows: TGTGCCAGCAGTGATGAGGAGAGGGTACGAGCTTTCTTT. The variable domain in full, completed from reference TRBV2 and TRBJ1-1, reads EPEVTQTPSHQVTQMGQEVILRCVPISNHLYFYWYRQILGQKVEFLVSFYNNEISEKSEIFDDQFSVERPDGSNFTLKIRSTKLEDSAMYFCASSDEERVRAFFGQGTRLTVV.

V is TRBV4-1 and J is TRBJ1-2; 10 bases are a match to TRBD1. The CDR3 runs to 15 residues. The J segment lost 2 bases and the V segment lost 7 bases, leaving 7 bases of the junction unmatched. The germline gives CDR1 MGHRA, CDR2 YSYEKL. CDR3 DNA sequence: TGCGCCAGCACCTGGGACAGGGGTGGGAACTATGGCTACACCTTC. Translation: CASTWDRGGNYGYTF.

This chain links TRBV19 with TRBJ1-4; possible D gene TRBD1, 5 bases. With 6 bases removed from V and 0 bases from J, the gap between germline ends came to 8 bases. The length of the CDR3 is 14 residues. Germline lookup yields CDR1 LNHDA and CDR2 SQIVND (reference sequence). The CDR3 protein is CASRVQATNEKLFF. The CDR3, as DNA: TGTGCCAGTAGGGTACAGGCAACTAATGAAAAACTGTTTTTT.

The chain couples TRBV3-1 (or the pseudogene TRBV3-2) to TRBJ2-7, with D possibly TRBD2 on 6 matching bases. Germline CDR1 LGHDT, CDR2 YNNKEL (reference sequence). This CDR3 comprises 16 residues. The V gene lost 2 bases and the J gene lost 1 base, with 15 bases spanning the gap. The CDR3 nucleotides read TGTGCCAGCAGCCAACCGGGGTTGGGGGGTTCCTACGAGCAGTACTTC. It translates to CASSQPGLGGSYEQYF.

The chain has TRBV12-3 or TRBV12-4 and TRBJ2-1, with 8 positions matching TRBD2. This CDR3 comprises 13 residues. After removal of 2 bases from V and 10 bases from J, the junction contained 4 bases not matched to a gene. For the CDR3, the DNA is TGTGCCAGCAGTTTAACCCGACTAGCGGAGCAGTTCTTC. This sequence encodes CASSLTRLAEQFF.

The J gene is TRBJ2-1, the V gene TRBV3-1 (or the pseudogene TRBV3-2), with TRBD2 matching 11 bases. Per germline, CDR1 LGHDT and CDR2 YNNKEL (reference sequence). CDR3 length equals 15 residues. Unmatched junction bases numbered 3, after V lost 2 bases and J lost 6 bases. The CDR3 is CASSQIAGGPNEQFF. CDR3 DNA: TGTGCCAGCAGCCAAATAGCGGGAGGGCCCAATGAGCAGTTCTTC.

The gene calls are TRBV11-2 and TRBJ1-4; no definite D call. Trimming stripped 6 bases from V and 8 bases from J, with 7 bases between. CDR1 is SGHAT, CDR2 FQNNGV, per germline. The CDR3 length is 11 residues. As DNA, the CDR3 is TGTGCCAGCAGGGGAGGGGAAAAACTGTTTTTT. Protein product: CASRGGEKLFF.

This clone was detected only once. The V call is TRBV6-2 or TRBV6-3, the J call TRBJ2-2; weak D call: TRBD2 (5 bases). CDR1 is MNHEY and CDR2 is SVGEGT in the germline V gene. The CDR3 consists of 16 residues. V lost 6 bases and J lost 3, with 17 bases in between. In DNA form, the CDR3 reads TGTGCCAGCAGCCTACGTAAGATTAGCGACACCGGGGAGCTGTTTTTT. Translated, it gives CASSLRKISDTGELFF.

The table lists this clone with a count of one. V gene TRBV3-1 (or the pseudogene TRBV3-2) combines with J gene TRBJ1-1; D uncertain. The CDR3 is 15 amino acids. In germline, CDR1 is LGHDT, CDR2 YNNKEL (reference sequence). Trimming removed 0 bases from V and 7 bases from J, with 15 bases in between. CDR3 in amino acids: CASSQDLSSMGEAFF. In nucleotides, the CDR3 is TGTGCCAGCAGCCAAGATCTTAGTAGCATGGGTGAAGCTTTCTTT.

The J gene is TRBJ2-3, the V gene TRBV3-1 (or the pseudogene TRBV3-2), with a weak D call TRBD1 (7 bases). The CDR3 length is 17 residues. The germline CDR1 and CDR2 sequences are LGHDT and YNNKEL (reference sequence). V was pared by 2 bases and J by 3 bases, with 18 bases between. CDR3 residues: CASSQRGVQGRTDTQYF. The CDR3 nucleotides are TGTGCCAGCAGCCAACGGGGTGTACAGGGGAGGACAGATACGCAGTATTTT.

This rearrangement joins TRBV19 to TRBJ1-5, with 9 nucleotides matching TRBD1. The length of the CDR3 is 13 residues. Germline CDR1 LNHDA, CDR2 SQIVND (reference sequence). The V gene end was trimmed by 10 bases and the J gene end by 7 bases; junction bases not matched to a gene: 8. CDR3 amino acids: CATWTGEGQPQHF. In DNA, the CDR3 is TGTGCCACCTGGACAGGGGAAGGACAGCCCCAGCATTTT.

The chain carries TRBV6-5 and TRBJ2-5, with a tentative D call TRBD2 (6 bases). V dropped 7 bases and J dropped 4 bases, with 10 bases sitting between them. Germline CDR1 is MNHEY and CDR2 is SVGAGI. The CDR3 runs 12 residues. This CDR3 reads CASNAGRETQYF. For the CDR3, the DNA is TGTGCCAGCAATGCGGGGAGAGAGACCCAGTACTTC.

The chain employs TRBV29-1 and TRBJ1-2; TRBD1 might be the D (6 bases). The germline CDR1 and CDR2 sequences are SQVTM and ANQGSEA. V lost 7 bases, J lost 6 bases, and 15 bases lay in between. CDR3 length: 12 residues. CDR3 amino acids: CSAVRGSDGYTF. In DNA form, the CDR3 reads TGCAGCGCGGTAAGGGGGTCGGATGGCTACACCTTC.

The V and J genes are TRBV3-1 (or the pseudogene TRBV3-2) and TRBJ1-2; 8 nucleotides line up with TRBD1. V lost 2 bases and J lost 6; bases outside the gene matches: 8. The V gene's germline CDR1 is LGHDT and CDR2 YNNKEL (reference sequence). This CDR3 region has 15 residues. CDR3 loop: CASSQYGQGRDGYTF. The CDR3 coding sequence is TGTGCCAGCAGCCAATACGGACAGGGAAGAGATGGCTACACCTTC.

The chain recombines TRBV3-1 (or the pseudogene TRBV3-2) with TRBJ1-3; D gene unclear. V lost 0 bases, J lost 2 bases, and 8 bases lay in between. Germline V lookup: CDR1 LGHDT, CDR2 YNNKEL (reference sequence). This CDR3 contains 15 residues. The CDR3 DNA is TGTGCCAGCAGCCAAGATCTTACGGCTGGAAACACCATATATTTT. It translates to CASSQDLTAGNTIYF.

The CDR3, as DNA: TGCGCCAGCAGCTTGGGTGCAGGGTCAGATACGCAGTATTTT. It translates to CASSLGAGSDTQYF. This chain connects TRBV5-1 to TRBJ2-3, with a tentative D call TRBD1 (5 bases). This CDR3 contains 14 residues. Germline CDR1 is SGHRS and CDR2 is YFSETQ. The ends were cut back, 0 bases at V and 4 bases at J, with 9 bases in the middle.